This is a list of T cell receptor beta chains from one sample in a study of cytomegalovirus exposure and HLA in healthy donors. Here immunoSEQ multiplex PCR was the method, and the copy in TCRdb shows in-frame clones only, minus some. The sample includes 150,000 or so clones, 65% to 85% seen only once; the top ten take approximately 2.6%. The sample was PBMCs. These receptors all stem from a man aged 18 to 29 in good health and CMV-seronegative. Both conserved end residues are part of each CDR3. A D gene is named only where the DNA matches it firmly. The listing skips clone size in some rows; elsewhere it reads once, few, many or a size class.

j_gene | abundance | v_gene | d_gene | CDR3aa | CDR3nt
TRBJ2-2 | few | TRBV7-7 | - | CASRPTTSYTGELFF | TGTGCTAGCAGACCCACAACTAGTTACACCGGGGAGCTGTTTTTT
TRBJ1-1 | - | TRBV6-1 | - | CASSDLGRGTEAFF | TGTGCCAGCAGTGATTTGGGGAGGGGTACTGAAGCTTTCTTT
TRBJ2-1 | once | TRBV7-2 | TRBD2 | CASSGPSGTSYHEQFF | TGTGCCAGCAGCGGCCCGTCCGGGACTAGTTATCATGAGCAGTTCTTC
TRBJ1-1 | once | TRBV27 | - | CASSSLGAGMMEAFF | TGTGCCAGCAGTTCACTGGGGGCAGGGATGATGGAAGCTTTCTTT
TRBJ1-1 | - | TRBV5-1 | - | CASSARQSPEAFF | TGCGCCAGCAGCGCAAGACAGAGCCCTGAAGCTTTCTTT
TRBJ1-3 | few | TRBV9 | TRBD1 | CASSVAGTEGNTIYF | TGTGCCAGCAGCGTAGCCGGGACAGAAGGAAACACCATATATTTT
TRBJ1-5 | - | TRBV21-1 | - | CASGGAGGSNQPQHF | TGTGCCAGCGGGGGGGCAGGGGGCAGCAATCAGCCCCAGCATTTT
TRBJ2-4 | - | TRBV5-6 | - | CASSLPAKNIQYF | TGTGCCAGCAGTCTACCAGCCAAAAACATTCAGTACTTC
TRBJ2-3 | - | TRBV27 | - | CASSPLGETTDPQYF | TGTGCCAGCAGTCCACTCGGGGAGACAACAGATCCGCAGTATTTT
TRBJ2-7 | - | TRBV11-2 | TRBD2 | CASLPLAGLFNEQYF | TGTGCCAGCCTGCCGCTAGCGGGGTTGTTTAACGAGCAGTACTTC
TRBJ1-6 | - | TRBV6-1 | - | CASSEIEFSYNSPLHF | TGTGCCAGCAGTGAAATTGAGTTCTCCTATAATTCACCCCTCCACTTT
TRBJ1-6 | - | TRBV2 | - | CASTLGGELAPHF | TGTGCCAGCACCCTTGGCGGGGAGCTCGCCCCCCACTTT
TRBJ1-1 | - | TRBV27 | TRBD1 | CASSTRQGRVAEAFF | TGTGCCAGCAGTACTCGACAGGGGAGGGTGGCTGAAGCTTTCTTT
TRBJ1-2 | few | TRBV9 | - | CASSVGMDTNYGYTF | TGTGCCAGCAGCGTAGGGATGGACACCAACTATGGCTACACCTTC
TRBJ2-2 | few | TRBV5-1 | TRBD1 | CASKRTGDVTGELFF | TGCGCCAGCAAACGGACAGGGGATGTGACCGGGGAGCTGTTTTTT
TRBJ2-1 | once | TRBV19 | - | CASSIGYSSYNEQFF | TGTGCCAGTAGTATAGGTTACAGCTCCTACAATGAGCAGTTCTTC
TRBJ2-1 | - | TRBV4-3 | - | CASSQGQSSYNEQFF | TGCGCCAGCAGCCAAGGACAGTCCTCCTACAATGAGCAGTTCTTC
TRBJ1-4 | - | TRBV27 | TRBD1 | CASRRGTANEKLFF | TGTGCCAGCAGACGGGGGACAGCCAATGAAAAACTGTTTTTT
TRBJ2-2 | - | TRBV6-1 | - | CASSEGVGTEFLPTGELFF | TGTGCCAGCAGTGAAGGGGTCGGGACTGAATTCCTACCCACCGGGGAGCTGTTTTTT
TRBJ1-4 | - | TRBV7-9 | TRBD1 | CASSLAGTGYEKLFF | TGTGCCAGCAGCTTAGCCGGGACAGGGTACGAAAAACTGTTTTTT
TRBJ2-7 | once | TRBV19 | - | CASSLTPSYEQYF | TGTGCCAGTTCCCTTACTCCCTCCTACGAGCAGTACTTC
TRBJ1-1 | - | TRBV4-1 | TRBD1 | CASSPTDRGKFTEAFF | TGCGCCAGCAGCCCGACCGACAGGGGAAAGTTCACTGAAGCTTTCTTT
TRBJ1-4 | - | TRBV30 | - | CAWGGLATNEKLFF | TGTGCCTGGGGGGGCCTGGCAACTAATGAAAAACTGTTTTTT
TRBJ1-3 | - | TRBV25-1 | - | CASSAGGGFSGNTIYF | TGTGCCAGCAGTGCCGGGGGGGGATTCTCTGGAAACACCATATATTTT
TRBJ2-3 | once | TRBV4-1 | TRBD2 | CASSHGLAGASSTDTQYF | TGCGCCAGCAGCCATGGACTAGCGGGGGCCTCTAGCACAGATACGCAGTATTTT
TRBJ2-1 | - | TRBV5-8 | - | CASSGLRGVYNEQFF | TGTGCCAGCAGCGGACTCAGGGGAGTCTACAATGAGCAGTTCTTC
TRBJ2-5 | once | TRBV18 | - | CASSPLILPQGETQYF | TGTGCCAGCTCACCACTCATACTCCCTCAGGGGGAGACCCAGTACTTC
TRBJ2-3 | - | TRBV7-3 | - | CASSDDRNTDTQYF | TGTGCCAGCAGCGACGACAGGAACACAGATACGCAGTATTTT
TRBJ2-2 | - | TRBV28 | TRBD1 | CASGTGEGTGELFF | TGTGCCAGCGGGACAGGGGAGGGCACCGGGGAGCTGTTTTTT
TRBJ1-5 | - | TRBV4-3 | - | CASSQDVGGQPQHF | TGCGCCAGCAGCCAAGATGTAGGAGGTCAGCCCCAGCATTTT
TRBJ1-2 | few | TRBV11-2 | - | CASSRRRGGAFGYTF | TGTGCCAGCAGCAGACGCCGCGGAGGGGCTTTTGGCTACACCTTC
TRBJ1-4 | once | TRBV6-6 | - | CASRQRGFNEKLFF | TGTGCCAGCCGTCAAAGGGGCTTTAATGAAAAACTGTTTTTT
TRBJ2-2 | - | TRBV15 | - | CATSRLPPGELFF | TGTGCCACCAGCAGACTCCCCCCCGGGGAGCTGTTTTTT
TRBJ1-2 | - | TRBV19 | - | CASSIKGDYGYTF | TGTGCCAGTAGTATTAAGGGGGACTATGGCTACACCTTC
TRBJ1-1 | - | TRBV6-1 | TRBD1 | CASSEGTVNTEAFF | TGTGCCAGCAGTGAGGGGACAGTGAACACTGAAGCTTTCTTT
TRBJ2-3 | - | TRBV19 | TRBD2 | CASTPGGFTDTQYF | TGTGCCAGCACTCCGGGGGGTTTCACAGATACGCAGTATTTT
TRBJ2-5 | few | TRBV4-3 | - | CASSQDIAVQETQYF | TGCGCCAGCAGCCAAGATATAGCTGTACAAGAGACCCAGTACTTC
TRBJ1-2 | - | TRBV27 | TRBD1 | CASRPRTGGSYGYTF | TGTGCCAGCAGGCCACGGACAGGGGGCAGCTATGGCTACACCTTC
TRBJ1-6 | - | TRBV19 | TRBD1 | CASSIGGQLNSPLHF | TGTGCCAGTAGTATTGGGGGACAGCTCAATTCACCCCTCCACTTT
TRBJ1-6 | - | TRBV19 | - | CASTRVGGISPLHF | TGTGCCAGTACCCGGGTGGGGGGGATCTCACCCCTCCACTTT
TRBJ2-1 | - | TRBV7-2 | TRBD1 | CASSDRGLHNEQFF | TGTGCCAGCAGCGACAGGGGGCTACACAATGAGCAGTTCTTC
TRBJ2-1 | - | TRBV5-4 | TRBD1 | CASSSRLGQGRYNEQFF | TGTGCCAGCAGCTCGCGCCTCGGACAGGGCCGGTACAATGAGCAGTTCTTC
TRBJ1-3 | - | TRBV9 | - | CASSVRSTVAGNTIYF | TGTGCCAGCAGCGTACGCTCAACGGTAGCCGGAAACACCATATATTTT
TRBJ2-1 | - | TRBV6-6 | TRBD2 | CASNGAGVSYNEQFF | TGTGCCAGCAACGGAGCGGGAGTCTCCTACAATGAGCAGTTCTTC
TRBJ1-6 | - | TRBV7-8 | TRBD1 | CASSSQEGAVSPLHF | TGTGCCAGCAGCTCCCAGGAGGGGGCGGTTTCACCCCTCCACTTT
TRBJ2-7 | few | TRBV7-2 | - | CASSSSPYEQYF | TGTGCCAGCAGCTCATCACCGTACGAGCAGTACTTC
TRBJ1-5 | few | TRBV5-1 | - | CASSFGGRDQPQHF | TGCGCCAGCAGCTTCGGCGGGCGCGATCAGCCCCAGCATTTT
TRBJ2-5 | once | TRBV5-4 | TRBD1 | CASSSPATGKETQYF | TGTGCCAGCAGCTCACCCGCGACAGGGAAAGAGACCCAGTACTTC
TRBJ2-2 | once | TRBV4-1 | TRBD1 | CASSQQILGQGVAGELFF | TGCGCCAGCAGCCAACAAATCCTCGGACAGGGGGTCGCCGGGGAGCTGTTTTTT
TRBJ1-1 | few | TRBV5-1 | - | CASSGDPNTEAFF | TGCGCCAGCAGCGGAGACCCGAACACTGAAGCTTTCTTT
TRBJ1-2 | - | TRBV19 | - | CASSPTGIYGYTF | TGTGCCAGTAGCCCGACGGGAATCTATGGCTACACCTTC
TRBJ2-1 | - | TRBV19 | - | CATSKDYGYNEQFF | TGTGCCACCTCAAAGGACTACGGATACAATGAGCAGTTCTTC
TRBJ2-4 | - | TRBV11-2 | TRBD1 | CASSPRQGALRNIQYF | TGTGCCAGCAGCCCACGACAGGGGGCTTTAAGAAACATTCAGTACTTC
TRBJ1-5 | - | TRBV5-6 | TRBD1 | CASSFSRTGNQPQHF | TGTGCCAGCAGCTTCTCAAGGACAGGGAATCAGCCCCAGCATTTT
TRBJ2-2 | - | TRBV10-1 | TRBD1 | CASTRVGDRGDTGELFF | TGCGCCAGCACCCGGGTCGGCGACAGGGGGGACACCGGGGAGCTGTTTTTT